The clone carrying this T cell receptor (beta chain) was counted a single time. The sample is drawn from a study of blood T cell repertoires in COVID-19. TCRdb keeps only in-frame clones here, not all; method: immunoSEQ multiplex PCR. The data contain a few hundred thousand clones, roughly 90% of them singletons. Sequencing was carried out using PBMCs or T cells enriched from blood (not recorded which). The sequence was obtained from a woman aged 40 to 55 who had recovered from COVID-19.

The CDR3 region has the DNA TGTGCCAGCAGCGGGGAGGGGGAGGTAACTGAAGCTTTCTTT. Residues: CASSGEGEVTEAFF. V is TRBV3-1 (or the pseudogene TRBV3-2) and J is TRBJ1-1, with TRBD1 as a possible D gene (6 bases). Trimming removed 5 bases from V and 5 bases from J, with 15 bases in between. CDR1 is LGHDT, CDR2 YNNKEL, per germline (reference sequence). The CDR3 has 14 residues.